This TCR beta chain was identified in a study of PD-1 blockade in classical Hodgkin lymphoma (dated by TCRdb to about 2020). For the wider study: Nivolumab dosing was 3 mg/kg intravenously every 2 weeks, continuing until either disease progression or unacceptable toxicity. The study used CyTOF and TCR beta sequencing to define a peripheral blood immune signature of response to PD-1 blockade in classical Hodgkin lymphoma. Study-wide findings and limitations: Lower diversity was seen in patients whose nivolumab began less than 1 year after ASCT, and these patients were left out of later analyses so that immune reconstitution would not confound the results. Newly diagnosed patients were reported to have lower baseline TCR diversity than healthy donors, and relapsed/refractory patients were reported to have lower baseline TCR diversity still. CD4+ but not CD8+ TCR diversity rose significantly by C4D1 (p=0.0027 vs p=0.16), most apparent in complete responders (p=0.02). The study was restricted to a single clinical trial cohort, and the causes of repertoire differences, possibly disease activity or prior therapy, were left undefined. Trial patients with a complete response had baseline diversity similar to that of newly diagnosed patients, while partial responders and progressors had significantly lower diversity.

Concerning this clone itself: Its antigen remains unidentified. No qualities accompany the bases; no much larger clone lies one base away.

Per the publication, the time point label means: cycle 1 day 1 (C1D1), immediately before nivolumab initiation. Every trial patient had relapsed after autologous stem cell transplantation, and cohorts A, B and C differed in prior brentuximab vedotin exposure. A total of more than 55 patients with relapsed/refractory classical Hodgkin lymphoma made up the trial cohort, and each patient's best overall response was complete response, partial response or progressive disease. Trial patients were treated with single-agent nivolumab in the multi-cohort phase II CheckMate 205 trial. An independent review committee assessed best overall response by applying the 2007 International Working Group response criteria. Trial PBMCs were obtained immediately prior to nivolumab initiation (C1D1) and on therapy at cycle 2 day 1 and cycle 4 day 1. After peripheral blood was drawn into 8 mL Vacutainer Cell Preparation Tubes, PBMCs were isolated by centrifugation and then cryopreserved.

Deletion took 6 bases off V and 4 bases off J, with a span of 10 bases between the germline ends. The CDR3, cysteine through phenylalanine, is 13 amino acids long. Of all the DNA, just the CDR3 is kept, 39 bases in frame from base 1. CDR1 MNHEY and CDR2 SVGAGI were looked up in the germline V gene. Genomic DNA was extracted with the Qiagen DNeasy kit from unsorted PBMCs and from negatively selected CD4+ and CD8+ fractions. TCR beta CDR3 regions were subjected to amplification by immunoSEQ multiplex PCR with primers that anneal to V and J segments. A synthetic immune receptor repertoire was used to minimize amplification bias, and remaining bias was computationally removed after sequencing. On the authors' methods: Custom Python scripts were used to quantify repertoire diversity as the Shannon entropy index. Unsorted, CD4+ and CD8+ repertoires were analyzed separately, except for combined analyses in which CD4+ and CD8+ sequences were merged in silico. Clonal expansion was defined as a frequency increase of at least 2-fold after treatment compared with C1D1, and clones undetected at baseline were assigned a pseudocount of 0.5. Singleton clones were defined as clones with 0 or 1 copy at C1D1, and non-singleton clones were defined as clones with 2 or more copies. Clones expanded in unsorted samples were labelled as CD4+, CD8+ or unknown by matching protein sequences in sorted samples from the same patient. Wilcoxon tests on paired samples were used to test diversity changes from C1D1 to C4D1. Imported from immuneACCESS, the table was reduced by TCRdb to in-frame sequences with V and J called. These copies leave out some clones; in studies compared against another copy, an unresolved V gene accounts for under half, and the cause of the remainder is not known. V and J calls plus clone size are reproduced from that table; the DNA served to infer D and trimming. The sample includes 9,000 to 13,000 clones, with approximately 71% observed a single time. The ten largest account for roughly a tenth of the sample.

The source was peripheral blood mononuclear cells (PBMCs), collected at baseline. The TCR originated in a human donor with classical Hodgkin lymphoma. The sequence joins TRBV6-5 to TRBJ1-3; the D gene assignment is ambiguous. Here the CDR3 is given as CASSTRGGNTIYF. The DNA sequence reads TGTGCCAGCAGCACCCGGGGAGGAAACACCATATATTTT.